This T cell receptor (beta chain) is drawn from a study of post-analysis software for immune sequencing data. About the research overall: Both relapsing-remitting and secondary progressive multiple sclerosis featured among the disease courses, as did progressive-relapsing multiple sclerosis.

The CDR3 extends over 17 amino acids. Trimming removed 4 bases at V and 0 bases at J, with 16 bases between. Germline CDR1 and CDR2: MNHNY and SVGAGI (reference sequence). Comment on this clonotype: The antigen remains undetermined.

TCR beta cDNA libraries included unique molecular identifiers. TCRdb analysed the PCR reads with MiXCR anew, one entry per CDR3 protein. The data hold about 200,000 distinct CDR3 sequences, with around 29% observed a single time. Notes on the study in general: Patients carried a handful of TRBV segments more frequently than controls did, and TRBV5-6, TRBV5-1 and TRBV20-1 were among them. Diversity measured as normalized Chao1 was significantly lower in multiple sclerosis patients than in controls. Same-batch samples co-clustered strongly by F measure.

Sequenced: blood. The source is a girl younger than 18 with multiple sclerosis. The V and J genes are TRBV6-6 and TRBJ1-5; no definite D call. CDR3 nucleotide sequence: TGTGCCAGCAGTTCAAAAGGGTACCCATATAGCAATCAGCCCCAGCATTTT. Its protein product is CASSSKGYPYSNQPQHF.